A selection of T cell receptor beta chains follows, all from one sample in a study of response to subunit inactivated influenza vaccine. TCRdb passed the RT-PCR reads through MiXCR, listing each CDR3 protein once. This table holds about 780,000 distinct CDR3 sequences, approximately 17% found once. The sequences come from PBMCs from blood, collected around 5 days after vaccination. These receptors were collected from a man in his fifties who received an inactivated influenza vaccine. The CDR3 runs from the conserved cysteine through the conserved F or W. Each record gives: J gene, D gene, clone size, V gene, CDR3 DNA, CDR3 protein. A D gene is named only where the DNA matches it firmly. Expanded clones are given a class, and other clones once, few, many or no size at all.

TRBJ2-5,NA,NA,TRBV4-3,TGCGCCAGCAGCCCAGGGGACCGCCACCAAGAGACCCAGTACTTC,CASSPGDRHQETQYF
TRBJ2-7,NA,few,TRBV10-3,TGTGCCACCCGCTCCCACGATTACGAGCAGTACTTC,CATRSHDYEQYF
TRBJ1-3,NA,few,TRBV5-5,TGTGCCAGCAGCTGGGAGTTAATCGGCGGAAACACCATATATTTT,CASSWELIGGNTIYF
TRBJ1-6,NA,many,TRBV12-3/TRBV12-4,TGTGCCAGCAGTTTAGCGGGGGGCTCACCCCTCCACTTT,CASSLAGGSPLHF
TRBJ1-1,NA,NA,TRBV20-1,TGCAGTGCTAGTACCGGGACGGGAAACACTGAAGCTTTCTTT,CSASTGTGNTEAFF
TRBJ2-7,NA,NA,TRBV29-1,TGCAGCGTTGAAAAGACGGACCCCTGGGAGCAGTACTTC,CSVEKTDPWEQYF
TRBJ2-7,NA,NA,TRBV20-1,TGCAGTGACAAAAAAGCGAGCTCCTACGAGCAGTACTTC,CSDKKASSYEQYF
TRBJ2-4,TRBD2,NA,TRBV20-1,TGCAGTGCTAGAGATCGGGGGCTAGCGGGAGTTGGCACCAAAAACATTCAGTACTTC,CSARDRGLAGVGTKNIQYF
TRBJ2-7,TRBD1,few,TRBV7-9,TGTGCCAGCAGCTTAGGGACAGGGATTTTCTACGAGCAGTACTTC,CASSLGTGIFYEQYF
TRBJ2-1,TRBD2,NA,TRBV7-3,TGTGCCAGCAGCTTATGGGGGCGGGGGACTAGCGACTACAATGAGCAGTTCTTC,CASSLWGRGTSDYNEQFF
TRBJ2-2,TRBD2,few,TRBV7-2,TGTGCCAGCAGCTTAGGGCTAGCGGGGCCGGTGCGGGAGCTGTTTTTT,CASSLGLAGPVRELFF
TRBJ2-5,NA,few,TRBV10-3,TGTGCCATCAGTCTGACTGAAGAGACCCAGTACTTC,CAISLTEETQYF
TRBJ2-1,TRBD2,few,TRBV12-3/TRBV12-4,TGTGCCAGCAGTCCCCTGACTAGCGGGGGACTTAACAATGAGCAGTTCTTC,CASSPLTSGGLNNEQFF
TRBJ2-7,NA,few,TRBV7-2,TGTGCCAGCAGCCACTCCGGGACTTGTAACTACGAGCAGTACTTC,CASSHSGTCNYEQYF
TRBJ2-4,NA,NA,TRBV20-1,TGCAGTGCTAGAGATTACGGCCACCCACTAGCCAAAAACATTCAGTACTTC,CSARDYGHPLAKNIQYF
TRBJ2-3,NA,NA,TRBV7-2,TGTGCCAGCAGGACGGGGACTGTCATAGATACGCAGTATTTT,CASRTGTVIDTQYF
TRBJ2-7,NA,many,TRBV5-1,TGCGCCAGCAGCTTCGGACACCTCTACGAGCAGTACTTC,CASSFGHLYEQYF
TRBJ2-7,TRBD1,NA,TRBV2,TGTGCCAGCAGGGGGGACAGGGTCCACGAGCAGTACTTC,CASRGDRVHEQYF
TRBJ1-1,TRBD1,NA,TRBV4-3,TGCGCCAGCAGCCAAGACTACAGGGGGGCGAGGAACACTGAAGCTTTCTTT,CASSQDYRGARNTEAFF
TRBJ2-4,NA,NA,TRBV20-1,TGCAGTGCTAGATCTTATCCGGGATCAAAAAGGGGGACGTACATTCAGTACTTC,CSARSYPGSKRGTYIQYF
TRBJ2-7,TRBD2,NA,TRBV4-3,TGCGCCAGCAGCCCCATCCTAGCGGGAGGCACCTACGAGCAGTACTTC,CASSPILAGGTYEQYF
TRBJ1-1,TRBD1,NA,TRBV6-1,TGTGCCAGCAGTGGACAGGGGTTGTACACTGAAGCTTTCTTT,CASSGQGLYTEAFF
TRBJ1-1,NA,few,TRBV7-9,TGTGCCAGCAGCCAAGTGTCAGGGCCCACTGAAGCTTTCTTT,CASSQVSGPTEAFF
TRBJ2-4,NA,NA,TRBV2,TGTGCCAGCAGAGCAACAGCGTTAGCCAAAAACATTCAGTACTTC,CASRATALAKNIQYF
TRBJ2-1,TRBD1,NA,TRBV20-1,TGCAGTGCTACCGGGACAGGGGGCCCCAATGAGCAGTTCTTC,CSATGTGGPNEQFF
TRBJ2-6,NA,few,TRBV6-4,TGTGCCAGCAGTGACACGCGGTCTGGGGCCAACGTCCTGACTTTC,CASSDTRSGANVLTF
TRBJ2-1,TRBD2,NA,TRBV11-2,TGTGCCAGCAGCCCGCGGGGAGCGGGGGGCCAGGCCACCTACAATGAGCAGTTCTTC,CASSPRGAGGQATYNEQFF
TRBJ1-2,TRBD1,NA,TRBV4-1,TGCGCCAGCAGCCATGCCGGGACAGGGGAGGGAAACACCTTC,CASSHAGTGEGNTF
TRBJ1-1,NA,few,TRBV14,TGTGCCAGCAGCAACGACAGACACACTGAAGCTTTCTTT,CASSNDRHTEAFF
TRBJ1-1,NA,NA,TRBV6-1,TGTGCCAGCTCTACTACAGGGAGGACTGAAGCTTTCTTT,CASSTTGRTEAFF
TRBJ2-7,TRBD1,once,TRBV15,TGTGCCACCAGCCCGGGGACAGGGGGGTTCTACGAGCAGTACTTC,CATSPGTGGFYEQYF
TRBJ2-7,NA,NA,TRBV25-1,TGTGCCAGCATCTTAGGGGTTTGCGAGCAGTACTTC,CASILGVCEQYF
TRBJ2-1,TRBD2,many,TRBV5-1,TGCGCCAGCAGCTTGGCCTTAGGGAGGGATGAGCAGTTCTTC,CASSLALGRDEQFF
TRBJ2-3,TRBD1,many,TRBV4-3,TGCGCCAGCAGCCAAGAGGCAGGGGGCAACACAGATACGCAGTATTTT,CASSQEAGGNTDTQYF
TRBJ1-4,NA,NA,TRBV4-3,TGCGCCAGCAGCCAAAGTCTCAATGAAAAACTGTTTTTT,CASSQSLNEKLFF
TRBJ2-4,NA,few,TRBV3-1,TGTGCCAGCAGCCAAGTGGGAAACATTCAGTACTTC,CASSQVGNIQYF
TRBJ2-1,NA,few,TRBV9,TGTGCCAGCAGCGTAGCGGATGGCGGGACGACCTACAATGAGCAGTTCTTC,CASSVADGGTTYNEQFF
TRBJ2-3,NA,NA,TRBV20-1,TGCAGTGCTCAGGGCCCGGCTAGCACAGATACGCAGTATTTT,CSAQGPASTDTQYF
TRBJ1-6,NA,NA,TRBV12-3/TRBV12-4,TGTGCCAGCAGTTTATTTGGGGGCGGGTCACCCCTCCACTTT,CASSLFGGGSPLHF
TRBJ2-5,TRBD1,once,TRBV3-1,TGTGCCAGCAGCCAAGATACCGTCAGGGGGTGGGAGACCCAGTACTTC,CASSQDTVRGWETQYF
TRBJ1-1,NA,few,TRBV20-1,TGCAGTGCCCCCCCTAAATCGGGGGACACTGAAGCTTTCTTT,CSAPPKSGDTEAFF
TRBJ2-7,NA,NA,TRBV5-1,TGCGCCAGCAGGAAAGGCAGCTCCTACGAGCAGTACTTC,CASRKGSSYEQYF
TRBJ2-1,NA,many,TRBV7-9,TGTGCCAGCAGCTTAGCGGGAGGTGTTGAGCAGTTCTTC,CASSLAGGVEQFF
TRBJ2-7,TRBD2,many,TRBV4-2,TGTGCCAGCAGCCAAGATACGGCTAGCGGGAGCTACGAGCAGTACTTC,CASSQDTASGSYEQYF
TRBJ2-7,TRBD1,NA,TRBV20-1,TGCAGTGGACAGGGGGCGGGTTCCGAGCAGTACTTC,CSGQGAGSEQYF
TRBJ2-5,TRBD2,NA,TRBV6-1,TGTGCCAGCAGCATCCTAGCGGGGGGCCCATCAGAGACCCAGTACTTC,CASSILAGGPSETQYF
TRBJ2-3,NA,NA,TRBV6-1,TGTGCCAGCAGTCCAGGGGCTTCTGTTTATACGCAGTATTTT,CASSPGASVYTQYF
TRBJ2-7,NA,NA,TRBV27,TGTGCCAGCAGGTTATCCCAGGTGGGGTACGAGCAGTACTTC,CASRLSQVGYEQYF
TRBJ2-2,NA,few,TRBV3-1,TGTGCCAGCAGCCAAGGGTTCGGGGAGCTGTTTTTT,CASSQGFGELFF